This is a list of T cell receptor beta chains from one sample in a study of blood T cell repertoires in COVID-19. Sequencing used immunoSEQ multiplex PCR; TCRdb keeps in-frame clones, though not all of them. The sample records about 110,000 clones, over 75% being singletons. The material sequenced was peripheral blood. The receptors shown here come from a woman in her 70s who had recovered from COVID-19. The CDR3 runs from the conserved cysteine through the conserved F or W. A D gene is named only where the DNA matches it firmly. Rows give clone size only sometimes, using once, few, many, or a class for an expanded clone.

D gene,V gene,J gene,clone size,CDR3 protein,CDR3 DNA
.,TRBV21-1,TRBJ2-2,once,CASSSSLGKGTGELFF,TGTGCCAGCAGTTCTTCTCTGGGGAAGGGGACCGGGGAGCTGTTTTTT
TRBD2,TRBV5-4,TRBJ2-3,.,CASSPLGSGGSDTQYF,TGTGCCAGCAGCCCCCTCGGAAGCGGGGGGTCAGATACGCAGTATTTT
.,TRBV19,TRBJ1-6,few,CASSIRDYNSPLHF,TGTGCCAGTAGTATACGAGATTATAATTCACCCCTCCACTTT
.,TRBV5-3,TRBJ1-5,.,CARSRPDPGVRQPQHF,TGTGCCAGAAGTCGGCCCGACCCAGGGGTTCGGCAGCCCCAGCATTTT
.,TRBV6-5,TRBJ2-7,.,CASSYSVTSYYEQYF,TGTGCCAGCAGTTACTCGGTTACTTCCTACTACGAGCAGTACTTC
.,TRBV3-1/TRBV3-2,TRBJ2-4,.,CASSQTRGRRDGAKNIQYF,TGTGCCAGCAGCCAGACTAGGGGCCGACGCGACGGAGCCAAAAACATTCAGTACTTC
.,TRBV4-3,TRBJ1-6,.,CASSQGVRSTPLHF,TGCGCCAGCAGCCAAGGGGTAAGGAGTACGCCCCTCCACTTT
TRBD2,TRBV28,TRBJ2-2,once,CASMGLAGVGELFF,TGTGCCAGCATGGGCCTAGCGGGAGTTGGGGAGCTGTTTTTT
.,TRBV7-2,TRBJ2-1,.,CASSLRRAPGGNEQFF,TGTGCCAGCAGCCTACGACGGGCCCCCGGGGGAAATGAGCAGTTCTTC
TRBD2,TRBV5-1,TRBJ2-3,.,CASSSRTSGGTDTQYF,TGCGCCAGCAGCTCTAGGACTAGCGGGGGTACAGATACGCAGTATTTT
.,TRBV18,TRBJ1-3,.,CASSLLQVRSGNTIYF,TGTGCCAGCTCACTTTTACAGGTCCGCTCTGGAAACACCATATATTTT
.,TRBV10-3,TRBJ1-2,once,CAISEGPGNYGYTF,TGTGCCATCAGCGAGGGACCGGGGAACTATGGCTACACCTTC
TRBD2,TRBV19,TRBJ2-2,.,CASSAVGGRGGELFF,TGTGCCAGTAGCGCCGTAGGCGGGAGAGGGGGGGAGCTGTTTTTT
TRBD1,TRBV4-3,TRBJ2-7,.,CASSQPGQGAPSSYEQYF,TGCGCCAGCAGCCAACCGGGACAGGGGGCTCCCAGCTCCTACGAGCAGTACTTC
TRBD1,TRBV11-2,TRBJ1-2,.,CASRPTGATGGYTF,TGTGCCAGCAGACCCACAGGGGCCACGGGGGGCTACACCTTC
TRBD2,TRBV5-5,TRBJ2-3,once,CASSLSYAGGTDTQYF,TGTGCCAGCAGCTTAAGCTACGCGGGGGGAACAGATACGCAGTATTTT
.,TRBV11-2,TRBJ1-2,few,CASSLSAGLNYGYTF,TGTGCCAGCAGCTTATCAGCAGGACTAAACTATGGCTACACCTTC